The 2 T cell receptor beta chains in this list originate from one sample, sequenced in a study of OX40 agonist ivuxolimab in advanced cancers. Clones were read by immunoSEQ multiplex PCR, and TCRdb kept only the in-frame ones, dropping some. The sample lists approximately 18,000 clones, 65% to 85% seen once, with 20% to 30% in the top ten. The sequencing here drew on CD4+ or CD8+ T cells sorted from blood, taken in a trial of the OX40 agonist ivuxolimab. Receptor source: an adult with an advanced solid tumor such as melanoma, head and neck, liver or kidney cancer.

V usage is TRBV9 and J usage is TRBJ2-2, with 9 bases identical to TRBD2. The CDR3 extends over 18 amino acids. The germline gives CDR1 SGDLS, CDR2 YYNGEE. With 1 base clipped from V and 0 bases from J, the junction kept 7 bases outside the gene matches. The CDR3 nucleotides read TGTGCCAGCAGCGTAAGAGTTAGCGGGGGTCCGAACACCGGGGAGCTGTTTTTT. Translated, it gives CASSVRVSGGPNTGELFF. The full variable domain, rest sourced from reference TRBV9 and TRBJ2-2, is DSGVTQTPKHLITATGQRVTLRCSPRSGDLSVYWYQQSLDQGLQFLIQYYNGEERAKGNILERFSAQQFPDLHSELNLSSLELGDSALYFCASSVRVSGGPNTGELFFGEGSRLTVL.

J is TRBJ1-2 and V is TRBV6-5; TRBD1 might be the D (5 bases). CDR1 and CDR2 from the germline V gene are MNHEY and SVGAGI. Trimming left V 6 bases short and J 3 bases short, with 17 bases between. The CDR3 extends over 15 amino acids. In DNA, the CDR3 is TGTGCCAGCAGCCAGAGACCCGAGGGGTACTATGGCTACACCTTC. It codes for CASSQRPEGYYGYTF.